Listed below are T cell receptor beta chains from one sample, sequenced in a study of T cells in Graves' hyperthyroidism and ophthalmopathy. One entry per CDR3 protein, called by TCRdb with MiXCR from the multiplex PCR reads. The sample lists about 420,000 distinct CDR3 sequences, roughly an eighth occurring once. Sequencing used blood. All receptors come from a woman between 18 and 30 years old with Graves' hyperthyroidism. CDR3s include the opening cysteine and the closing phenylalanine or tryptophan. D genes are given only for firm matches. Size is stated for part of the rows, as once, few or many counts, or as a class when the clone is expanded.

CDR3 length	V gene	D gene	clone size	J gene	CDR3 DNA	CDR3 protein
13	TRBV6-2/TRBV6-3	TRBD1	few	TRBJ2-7	TGTGCCAGCAGAATGACAGGGTCGTACGAGCAGTACTTC	CASRMTGSYEQYF
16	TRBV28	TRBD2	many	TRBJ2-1	TGTGCCAGCAGTTTATCGCTAGCGGGAGCCTACAATGAGCAGTTCTTC	CASSLSLAGAYNEQFF
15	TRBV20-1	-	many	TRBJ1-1	TGCAGTGCTTATAGAAACCCCACTTGGGACACTGAAGCTTTCTTT	CSAYRNPTWDTEAFF
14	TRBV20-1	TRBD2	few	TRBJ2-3	TGCAGTGCAGGGAGCGGGAGGGCTCCGAATACGCAGTATTTT	CSAGSGRAPNTQYF
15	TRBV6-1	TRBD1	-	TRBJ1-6	TGTGCCAGCAGTGATGTGGACAGGAATAATTCACCCCTCCACTTT	CASSDVDRNNSPLHF
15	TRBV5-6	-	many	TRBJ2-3	TGTGCCAGCAGCAAAGACGGGACGGTCACAGATACGCAGTATTTT	CASSKDGTVTDTQYF
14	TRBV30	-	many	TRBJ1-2	TGTGCCTGGAGTGTAGTTCCCCGAAACTATGGCTACACCTTC	CAWSVVPRNYGYTF
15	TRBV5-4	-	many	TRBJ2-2	TGTGCCAGCAGCCACTTCATAGGGAACACCGGGGAGCTGTTTTTT	CASSHFIGNTGELFF
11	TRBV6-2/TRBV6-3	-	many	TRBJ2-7	TGTGCCACCGAAGGGGCCCACGAGCAGTACTTC	CATEGAHEQYF
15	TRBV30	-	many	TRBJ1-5	TGTGCCTGGAGTGTACGGTCGCAGGGCTATCAGCCCCAGCATTTT	CAWSVRSQGYQPQHF
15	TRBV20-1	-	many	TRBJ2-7	TGCAGTGCTAGCCCTGTCGGCGGGAACTCCTACGAGCAGTACTTC	CSASPVGGNSYEQYF
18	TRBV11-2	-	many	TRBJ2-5	TGTGCCAGCAGCCCCGGGGTGGGGAGAGGGAGATGGGGAGAGACCCAGTACTTC	CASSPGVGRGRWGETQYF
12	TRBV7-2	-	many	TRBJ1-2	TGTGCCAGCAGCCTCGACGGACTTGGCTACACCTTC	CASSLDGLGYTF
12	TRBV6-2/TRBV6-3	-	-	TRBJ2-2	TGTGCCAGCAGTTACAGAGGGACACGGCTGTTTTTT	CASSYRGTRLFF
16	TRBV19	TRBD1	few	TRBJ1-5	TGTGCCAGTAGCGGGACAGGGAGGAGCGACAATCAGCCCCAGCATTTT	CASSGTGRSDNQPQHF
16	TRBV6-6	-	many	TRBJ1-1	TGTGCCAGCAGTTACACCCGGACGGCTATAAACACTGAAGCTTTCTTT	CASSYTRTAINTEAFF
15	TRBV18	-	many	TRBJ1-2	TGTGCCAGCTCACCTTCCGGAGACAATCACTATGGCTACACCTTC	CASSPSGDNHYGYTF
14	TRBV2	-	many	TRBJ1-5	TGTGCCAGCAGTGGAGGTTTGGGGAATCAGCCCCAGCATTTT	CASSGGLGNQPQHF
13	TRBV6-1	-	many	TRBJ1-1	TGTGCCAGCAATTACAACAGGGACACTGAAGCTTTCTTT	CASNYNRDTEAFF
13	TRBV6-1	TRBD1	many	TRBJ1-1	TGTGCCAGCAGGGCCGGGACAGGGTCTCAAGCTTTCTTT	CASRAGTGSQAFF
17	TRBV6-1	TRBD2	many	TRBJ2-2	TGTGCCAGCAGGGGACTAGCGGGAGTTGCGAACACCGGGGAGCTGTTTTTT	CASRGLAGVANTGELFF
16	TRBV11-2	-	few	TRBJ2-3	TGTGCCAGCAGCTTTTTGTGGGAGCGTCGGGCAGATACGCAGTATTTT	CASSFLWERRADTQYF
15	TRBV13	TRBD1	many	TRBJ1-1	TGTGCCAGCAGCCCCCTCGCGGGACAGGGGATGAAAGCTTTCTTT	CASSPLAGQGMKAFF
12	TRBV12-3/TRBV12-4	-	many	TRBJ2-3	TGTGCCAGCAGTACAGGGATTGGTACGCAGTATTTT	CASSTGIGTQYF
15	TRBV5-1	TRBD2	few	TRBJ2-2	TGCGCCAGCAGCCAAAGAGCGGGAGTCACCGGGGAGCTGTTTTTT	CASSQRAGVTGELFF
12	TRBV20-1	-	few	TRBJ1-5	TGCAGTGCTAGTTGGGGGTCTCAGCCCCAGCATTTT	CSASWGSQPQHF
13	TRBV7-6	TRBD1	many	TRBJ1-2	TGTGCCAGCAGCTATGGGACAGGGAGTGGCTACACCTTC	CASSYGTGSGYTF
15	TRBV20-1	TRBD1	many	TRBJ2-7	TGCAGTGGGGGGACAGGGGGAGTCCGCGGGGACGAGCAGTACTTC	CSGGTGGVRGDEQYF
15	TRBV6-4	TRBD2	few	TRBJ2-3	TGTGCCAGCAGTGACTCGGCGGGAGCGGTAGATACGCAGTATTTT	CASSDSAGAVDTQYF
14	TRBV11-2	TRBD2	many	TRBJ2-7	TGTGCCAGCAGCTTAGCGGGAGGGCCCTACGAGCAGTACTTC	CASSLAGGPYEQYF
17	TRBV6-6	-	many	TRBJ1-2	TGTGCCAGCAGTTACTTCTCCCCCCTGACAGCTAACTATGGCTACACCTTC	CASSYFSPLTANYGYTF
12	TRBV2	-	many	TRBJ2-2	TGTGCCAGGACAGCCAACACCGGGGAGCTGTTTTTT	CARTANTGELFF
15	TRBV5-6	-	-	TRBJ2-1	TGTGCCAGCAGCTTGGATCCGGCGAACTACAATGAGCAGTTCTTC	CASSLDPANYNEQFF
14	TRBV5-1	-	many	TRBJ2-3	TGCGCCAGCAGCTCCGGGGCCGGCACAGATACGCAGTATTTT	CASSSGAGTDTQYF
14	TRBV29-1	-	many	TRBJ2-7	TGCAGCGTTGGGGTGGGCGCGGAACCTTACGAGCAGTACTTC	CSVGVGAEPYEQYF
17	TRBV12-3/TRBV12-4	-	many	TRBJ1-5	TGTGCCAGCAGTTTTGGGAACAGACTTCATAGCAATCAGCCCCAGCATTTT	CASSFGNRLHSNQPQHF
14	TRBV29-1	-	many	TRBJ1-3	TGCAGCGTTGCTCACGGACTCCTAAGCGACACCATATATTTT	CSVAHGLLSDTIYF
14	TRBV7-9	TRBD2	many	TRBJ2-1	TGTGCCAGCACCTTTCCGGGACTAGACAATGAGCAGTTCTTC	CASTFPGLDNEQFF
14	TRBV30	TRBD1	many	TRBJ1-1	TGTGCCTGGAGTAAAACCACAGGGGACACTGAAGCTTTCTTT	CAWSKTTGDTEAFF
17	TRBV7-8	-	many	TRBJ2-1	TGTGCCAGCAGCTTAGCGTCGGCGGTGAGCTCCTACAATGAGCAGTTCTTC	CASSLASAVSSYNEQFF
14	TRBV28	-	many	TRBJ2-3	TGTGCCAGCAGTGATGGACCAAGCGCAGATACGCAGTATTTT	CASSDGPSADTQYF
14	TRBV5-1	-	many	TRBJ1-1	TGCGCCAGCGGACCAAGGGGGGCGAACACTGAAGCTTTCTTT	CASGPRGANTEAFF
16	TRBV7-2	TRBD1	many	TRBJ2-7	TGTGCCAGCAGCTTAGGTTGGGGGACAGGGTCCTACGAGCAGTACTTC	CASSLGWGTGSYEQYF
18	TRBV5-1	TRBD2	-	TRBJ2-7	TGCGCCAGCAGCTTGGCCCTTATGGGAGGCGGGAGCTCCTACGAGCAGTACTTC	CASSLALMGGGSSYEQYF
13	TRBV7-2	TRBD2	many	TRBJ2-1	TGTGCCAGCAGCTCCACTAGCGGCAATGAGCAGTTCTTC	CASSSTSGNEQFF
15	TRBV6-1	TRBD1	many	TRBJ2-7	TGTGCCAGCAGCATCATCCACGACAGGGGGTCCGAGCAGTACTTC	CASSIIHDRGSEQYF
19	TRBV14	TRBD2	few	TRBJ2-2	TGTGCCAGCAGCCTAATACCGGGACTAGCGGGATACTACACCGGGGAGCTGTTTTTT	CASSLIPGLAGYYTGELFF
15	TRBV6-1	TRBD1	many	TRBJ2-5	TGTGCCAGCAGTGAATTTATAGGGACAGGGGAGACCCAGTACTTC	CASSEFIGTGETQYF
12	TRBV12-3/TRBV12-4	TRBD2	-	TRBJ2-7	TGTGCCAGCACCTACGGGGGGGTAGAGCAGTACTTC	CASTYGGVEQYF
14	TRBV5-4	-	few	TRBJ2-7	TGTGCCAGCAGCCCCTGGACGGGACCCTACGAGCAGTACTTC	CASSPWTGPYEQYF
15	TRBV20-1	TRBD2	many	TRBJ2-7	TGCAGTGCTAGAGAGAGCGGCGTAGCGGGAGCCGAGCAGTACTTC	CSARESGVAGAEQYF